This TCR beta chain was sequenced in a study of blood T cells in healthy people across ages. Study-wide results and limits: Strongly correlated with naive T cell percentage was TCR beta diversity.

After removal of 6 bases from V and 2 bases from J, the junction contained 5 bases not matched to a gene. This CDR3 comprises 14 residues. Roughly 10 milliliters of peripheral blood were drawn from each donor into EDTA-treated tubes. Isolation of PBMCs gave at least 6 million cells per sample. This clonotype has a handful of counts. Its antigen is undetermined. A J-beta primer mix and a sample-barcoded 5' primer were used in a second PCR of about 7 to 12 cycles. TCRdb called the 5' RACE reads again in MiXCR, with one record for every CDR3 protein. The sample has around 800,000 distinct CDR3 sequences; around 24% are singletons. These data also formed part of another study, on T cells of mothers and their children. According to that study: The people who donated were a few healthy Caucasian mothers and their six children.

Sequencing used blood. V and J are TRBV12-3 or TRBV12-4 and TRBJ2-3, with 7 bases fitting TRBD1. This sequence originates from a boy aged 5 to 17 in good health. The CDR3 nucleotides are TGTGCCAGCAGGCTGGGACAGTTCACAGATACGCAGTATTTT. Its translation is CASRLGQFTDTQYF.